What follows are 3 T cell receptor beta chains derived from one specimen sequenced in a study of long-term antiretroviral therapy in people with HIV. A v3.0 immunoSEQ assay was performed at survey level. Profiling relied on immunoSEQ multiplex PCR, and the TCRdb table lists in-frame clones only, not all of them. The data hold 20,000 to 25,000 clones, with approximately 80% observed a single time. The sequencing here drew on unsorted PBMCs, taken 0.3 years after starting antiretroviral therapy. The source of these receptors is a man aged 45-65 years with HIV.

CDR3 sequence: CASSSTAGRTEAFF. The CDR3 DNA reads as TGTGCCAGCAGCTCGACGGCAGGGAGAACTGAAGCTTTCTTT. The chain has TRBV7-8 and TRBJ1-1; maybe TRBD1 (5 bases). The CDR3 length is 14 residues. Germline lookup yields CDR1 SGHVS and CDR2 FQNEAQ. Trimming left V 4 bases short and J 5 bases short, with 14 bases between.

The rearrangement joins TRBV5-5 to TRBJ1-5; 11 bases match TRBD1. V shed 6 bases and J 6 bases; nucleotides not matched to a gene: 8. The CDR3 has 15 residues. Germline V gene lookup returns CDR1 SGHKS and CDR2 YYEKEE (reference sequence). CDR3 bases: TGTGCCAGCACTCCGGGACAGGGGGAAGGTCAGCCCCAGCATTTT. Translated: CASTPGQGEGQPQHF. The full variable domain, completed using reference TRBV5-5 and TRBJ1-5, is DAGVTQSPTHLIKTRGQQVTLRCSPISGHKSVSWYQQVLGQGPQFIFQYYEKEERGRGNFPDRFSARQFPNYSSELNVNALLLGDSALYLCASTPGQGEGQPQHFGDGTRLSIL.

This chain joins TRBV6-5 and TRBJ2-3, with 7 nucleotides matching TRBD1. Germline V gene data show CDR1 as MNHEY and CDR2 as SVGAGI. Trimming cost V 6 bases and J 2 bases; bases outside gene matches: 8. This CDR3 is 15 amino acids long. CDR3 bases: TGTGCCAGCAGCTACACAGGGGCCCCCACAGATACGCAGTATTTT. This encodes CASSYTGAPTDTQYF.